The T cell receptor beta chain under discussion was sequenced for a study of T cells after yellow fever vaccination. Findings of the study overall: Re-detected after boosting: most primary clones, more than 95% of CD4 and about 85% of CD8.

This clonotype was counted between two and nine times. Its antigen is currently unknown. This CDR3 is built from 15 residues. Germline CDR1 reads SGHTA; CDR2 reads FQGNSA. V gave up 5 bases and J gave up 7 bases; unmatched junction bases: 7. MiXCR, run by TCRdb on the 5' RACE reads, gives a single entry per CDR3 protein. In the table there are some 300,000 distinct CDR3 sequences, under 9% of which are singletons. This chain connects TRBV7-2 to TRBJ2-5, with TRBD2 identical over 13 bases. The material sequenced was CD4+ T cells sorted from PBMCs, taken 5 days after the yellow fever booster vaccination. The TCR comes from a young man who received the YFV17D yellow fever vaccine. CDR3 in amino acids: CASSVTSGGLGTQYF. In nucleotides, the CDR3 is TGTGCCAGCAGCGTGACTAGCGGGGGGTTGGGGACCCAGTACTTC.